Below, one T cell receptor (beta chain) is given with its context. The sample is drawn from a study of control samples from healthy donors and cancer patients. Here immunoSEQ multiplex PCR was the method, and the copy in TCRdb shows in-frame clones only, minus some. This sample has around 140,000 clones; 94% occur once, and the top ten carry about an eighth. Germline CDR1 reads SGHRS; CDR2 reads YFSETQ. The CDR3 totals 15 residues. V lost 7 bases to trimming and J lost 2 bases; unmatched junction nucleotides: 11. This rearrangement joins TRBV5-1 to TRBJ2-5; TRBD2 aligns across 7 bases. The sequenced sample consisted of blood. This receptor was taken from a man between 40 and 49 years old in good health. Here the CDR3 reads CASCPAQGGQETQYF. The CDR3 coding sequence is TGCGCCAGCTGCCCCGCGCAGGGAGGGCAAGAGACCCAGTACTTC.